This T cell receptor beta chain was sequenced in a study of cytomegalovirus exposure and HLA in healthy donors. Primers for the PCR totalled 60 Vbeta and 13 Jbeta. The assay was immunoSEQ multiplex PCR, and TCRdb's table has in-frame clones only and misses some. The table shows some 180,000 clones, with around 86% occurring only once. The CDR3 is 15 residues long. Germline V lookup: CDR1 MNHNY, CDR2 SVGAGI (reference sequence). Trimming took 0 bases from V and 4 from J, leaving 12 bases between them. This receptor was taken from a male donor in good health and CMV-seronegative. J is TRBJ1-1 and V is TRBV6-6; the D gene is possibly TRBD1 (6 bases). Sequenced sample: PBMCs. The CDR3 spells CASSYSAGAPTEAFF. CDR3 sequence (DNA): TGTGCCAGCAGTTACTCGGCGGGGGCGCCCACTGAAGCTTTCTTT.